The rows below give T cell receptor beta chains drawn from one sample of a study of CD8 T cells in Susac syndrome. TCRdb reprocessed the immunoSEQ multiplex PCR reads via MiXCR and lists one record per CDR3 protein. The sample contains some 450,000 distinct CDR3 sequences, around 85% of which appear only once. Sequences were obtained from CD8+ T cells from PBMCs. The receptors were sampled from a human donor with multiple sclerosis. Each CDR3 is given with its conserved first and last residue. A D gene is named only where the DNA matches it firmly. A row's size may be missing; if present it is once, few, many or a size class.

cdr3_length | clone_size | d_call | j_call | v_call | cdr3_aa | cdr3_nt
13 | . | . | TRBJ1-5 | TRBV6-1 | CATGDMSNQPQHF | TGTGCCACCGGTGACATGAGCAATCAGCCCCAGCATTTT
14 | . | . | TRBJ2-5 | TRBV6-5 | CASSYRADGETQYF | TGTGCCAGCAGTTATAGGGCCGACGGGGAGACCCAGTACTTC
16 | . | . | TRBJ2-1 | TRBV28 | CASSRIEDLVDNEQFF | TGTGCCAGCAGCCGGATAGAGGACCTAGTCGACAATGAGCAGTTCTTC
14 | . | . | TRBJ1-1 | TRBV7-9 | CASSDTRTNTEAFF | TGTGCCAGCAGCGATACCCGTACGAACACTGAAGCTTTCTTT
15 | few | TRBD2 | TRBJ2-7 | TRBV20-1 | CSARELAGVGHEQYF | TGCAGTGCTAGAGAATTAGCGGGAGTCGGCCACGAGCAGTACTTC
17 | . | . | TRBJ1-5 | TRBV6-2/TRBV6-3 | CASSPPDSYYSNQPQHF | TGTGCCAGCAGTCCCCCAGACAGCTATTATAGCAATCAGCCCCAGCATTTT
15 | . | . | TRBJ2-2 | TRBV2 | CASSELGGPTGELFF | TGTGCCAGCAGTGAGCTCGGGGGGCCCACCGGGGAGCTGTTTTTT
18 | . | TRBD1 | TRBJ2-7 | TRBV27 | CASSSHSGQGKVAYEQYF | TGTGCCAGCAGTTCCCACTCGGGACAGGGGAAAGTCGCCTACGAGCAGTACTTC
13 | . | TRBD1 | TRBJ1-2 | TRBV12-3/TRBV12-4 | CASGQGFNYGYTF | TGTGCCAGTGGACAGGGCTTTAACTATGGCTACACCTTC
12 | once | . | TRBJ2-7 | TRBV5-1 | CASSGNTYEQYF | TGCGCCAGCAGCGGGAATACCTACGAGCAGTACTTC
17 | . | . | TRBJ2-2 | TRBV21-1 | CASSKGWAGASMRELFF | TGTGCCAGCAGCAAAGGGTGGGCAGGGGCCTCCATGCGGGAGCTGTTTTTT
15 | . | . | TRBJ1-1 | TRBV7-9 | CASSSNREKNTEAFF | TGTGCCAGCAGCTCGAACAGGGAGAAGAACACTGAAGCTTTCTTT
13 | . | . | TRBJ2-2 | TRBV20-1 | CIATGHLTGELFF | TGCATTGCCACAGGACATCTCACCGGGGAGCTGTTTTTT
14 | once | . | TRBJ1-5 | TRBV19 | CATGRGISNQPQHF | TGTGCCACCGGCCGGGGGATTAGCAATCAGCCCCAGCATTTT
14 | . | TRBD2 | TRBJ2-3 | TRBV13 | CASSLWRETDTQYF | TGTGCCAGCAGCTTATGGCGGGAGACAGATACGCAGTATTTT
15 | . | TRBD1 | TRBJ1-3 | TRBV6-1 | CASSENRGAGNTIYF | TGTGCCAGCAGTGAAAACAGGGGAGCTGGAAACACCATATATTTT
16 | . | TRBD2 | TRBJ2-7 | TRBV7-9 | CASSLDTGGRKGEQYF | TGTGCCAGCAGCCTAGATACGGGGGGGCGCAAGGGCGAGCAGTACTTC
15 | . | . | TRBJ2-7 | TRBV27 | CASSLTGKDYYEQYF | TGTGCCAGCAGTCTTACAGGCAAAGATTACTACGAGCAGTACTTC
17 | once | . | TRBJ2-2 | TRBV12-3/TRBV12-4 | CASSCPLGSGNTGELFF | TGTGCCAGCAGTTGCCCTCTGGGGTCGGGGAACACCGGGGAGCTGTTTTTT
12 | . | . | TRBJ2-1 | TRBV30 | CALTSSYNEQFF | TGTGCCCTCACTAGCTCCTACAATGAGCAGTTCTTC
15 | . | . | TRBJ2-1 | TRBV4-1 | CASSQAGDSYNEQFF | TGCGCCAGCAGCCAAGCGGGAGACTCCTACAATGAGCAGTTCTTC
14 | few | . | TRBJ2-3 | TRBV5-4 | CASSAGPSTDTQYF | TGTGCCAGCAGTGCTGGCCCTAGCACAGATACGCAGTATTTT
13 | . | . | TRBJ1-2 | TRBV7-9 | CASSLPRFYGYTF | TGTGCCAGCAGCTTACCCCGATTCTATGGCTACACCTTC
14 | . | TRBD1 | TRBJ2-7 | TRBV5-1 | CASSLGDSPHEQYF | TGCGCCAGCAGCTTGGGGGACAGTCCCCACGAGCAGTACTTC
17 | once | TRBD1 | TRBJ1-1 | TRBV11-2 | CASSLDGARQGYTEAFF | TGTGCCAGCAGCTTAGATGGTGCCCGACAGGGGTACACTGAAGCTTTCTTT
14 | . | TRBD1 | TRBJ2-2 | TRBV6-7 | CASSWDRVPGELFF | TGTGCCAGCAGTTGGGACAGGGTCCCCGGGGAGCTGTTTTTT
16 | . | TRBD2 | TRBJ2-1 | TRBV4-1 | CASSHFLAGGGYEQFF | TGCGCCAGCAGCCACTTCCTAGCGGGAGGGGGGTATGAGCAGTTCTTC
12 | . | . | TRBJ2-5 | TRBV12-3/TRBV12-4 | CASRDLEETQYF | TGTGCCAGCAGAGACTTGGAAGAGACCCAGTACTTC
15 | . | TRBD2 | TRBJ2-1 | TRBV20-1 | CSALLAGGFYNEQFF | TGCAGTGCGCTACTAGCGGGAGGTTTCTACAATGAGCAGTTCTTC